These 18 T cell receptor beta chains were sequenced from one sample in a study of beta chain features in type 1 diabetes. Every bit of the isolated RNA underwent reverse transcription, so sequencing read expressed TCRB transcripts. The repertoire was sequenced with immunoSEQ multiplex PCR; TCRdb's copy has only in-frame clones and lacks some. This sample yields about 410,000 clones, of which about 15% are seen a single time; 0.035% to 0.04% belongs to the top ten. Sequenced sample: naive CD4+ T cells from blood. Receptors originate from a man aged 25-45 years in good health.

The chain has TRBV6-1 and TRBJ1-4; weak D call: TRBD1 (6 bases). Germline V gene data show CDR1 as MNHNS and CDR2 as SASEGT. The CDR3 spans 14 residues. V lost 7 bases to trimming and J lost 0 bases, with 9 bases between them. CDR3 nucleotide sequence: TGTGCCAGCAAGACAGGAGCAACTAATGAAAAACTGTTTTTT. It specifies CASKTGATNEKLFF.

This clone has only a few counts. CDR3 sequence reads: CAITLGLNTEAFF. For the CDR3, the DNA is TGTGCCATCACGTTGGGGCTCAACACTGAAGCTTTCTTT. The V call is TRBV10-3, the J call TRBJ1-1; weak D call: TRBD1 (5 bases). The CDR3 has 13 amino acids. V shed 7 bases and J shed 2 bases, with 11 bases lying between them. Germline V gene sequence: CDR1 ENHRY, CDR2 SYGVKD.

This clone was found a few times. This sequence joins TRBV19 and TRBJ2-7; 7 positions match TRBD2. Looked up from germline, CDR1 is LNHDA and CDR2 is SQIVND (reference sequence). Germline trimming cut 5 bases from V and 4 bases from J; bases unmatched to any gene: 5. This CDR3 spans 13 amino acids. Written as DNA, the CDR3 is TGTGCCAGTAGTGTCTCTAGCGGATACGAGCAGTACGTC. Amino acid sequence: CASSVSSGYEQYV.

This clone was counted only a few times. The chain has TRBV28 and TRBJ1-5; tentatively, D is TRBD1 (6 bases). The ends were cut back, 6 bases at V and 5 bases at J, with 11 bases in the middle. In germline, CDR1 is MDHEN, CDR2 SYDVKM. CDR3 size: 13 residues. CDR3 sequence reads: CASSYRVHQPQHF. CDR3 bases: TGTGCCAGCAGCTACAGGGTTCATCAGCCCCAGCATTTT.

There are a few counts of this clone. V usage is TRBV18 and J usage is TRBJ1-1; 10 bases are a match to TRBD1. This CDR3 has 17 amino acids. Losses at the gene ends were 3 bases for V and 4 bases for J; bases not matched to a gene: 11. Germline lookup yields CDR1 KGHSH and CDR2 LQKENI. The CDR3 region has the DNA TGTGCCAGCTCACCGTCCGGGACAGGGGTGGTAGGCACTGAAGCTTTCTTT. It is translated as CASSPSGTGVVGTEAFF.

This chain connects TRBV6-6 to TRBJ2-1, with TRBD1 identical over 9 bases. The CDR3 consists of 15 residues. Germline-derived CDR1 and CDR2 are MNHNY and SVGAGI (reference sequence). Trimming at V came to 7 bases and at J to 9 bases, leaving 13 bases not matched to a gene. The CDR3 DNA is TGTGCCAGCACCCCGCCCCCGGGACAGGGTTCTGAGCAGTTCTTC. This encodes CASTPPPGQGSEQFF.

The chain uses TRBV5-1 and TRBJ2-3, with D unresolved. Germline loops: CDR1 SGHRS, CDR2 YFSETQ. Trimming cost V 0 bases and J 7 bases, with 6 bases left between them. The CDR3 consists of 12 residues. CDR3 nucleotides: TGCGCCAGCAGCTTGGACGGCTATACGCAGTATTTT. It encodes CASSLDGYTQYF. The complete variable domain, with remaining parts taken from reference TRBV5-1 and TRBJ2-3, reads KAGVTQTPRYLIKTRGQQVTLSCSPISGHRSVSWYQQTPGQGLQFLFEYFSETQRNKGNFPGRFSGRQFSNSRSEMNVSTLELGDSALYLCASSLDGYTQYFGPGTRLTVL.

The chain has TRBV5-1 and TRBJ1-4; D not resolved. V was shortened by 4 bases and J by 0 bases, with 10 bases between the two germline ends. CDR1 SGHRS and CDR2 YFSETQ come from the germline V gene. The CDR3 loop spans 15 amino acids. CDR3 sequence reads: CASSPNPSTNEKLFF. As DNA, the CDR3 is TGCGCCAGCAGCCCAAACCCCTCAACTAATGAAAAACTGTTTTTT.

This clone was observed a few times. The chain carries TRBV9 and TRBJ1-2; D is unresolved. Germline V CDR1 and CDR2: SGDLS, YYNGEE. V lost 0 bases, J lost 8 bases, and 14 bases lay in between. The CDR3 has 14 residues. The CDR3 loop reads CASSVAPLSGGYTF. For the CDR3, the DNA is TGTGCCAGCAGCGTAGCCCCTCTCAGCGGCGGCTACACCTTC.

On this clone itself: The same CDR3 also results from other DNA sequences found in this sample. The rearrangement uses TRBV29-1 and TRBJ1-5; weak D call: TRBD1 (5 bases). CDR1 and CDR2 from the germline V gene are SQVTM and ANQGSEA. The V end was cut by 6 bases, the J end by 2 bases, with 8 bases between. The CDR3 runs 12 residues. CDR3 in amino acids: CSVGGGNQPQHF. The CDR3 nucleotides are TGCAGCGTGGGGGGTGGCAATCAGCCCCAGCATTTT.

This chain links TRBV9 with TRBJ1-6; TRBD1 is a possible D gene (5 bases). The CDR3 is 15 amino acids. Germline values: CDR1 SGDLS, CDR2 YYNGEE. V lost 0 bases, J lost 10 bases, and 14 bases lay in between. The CDR3 bases are TGTGCCAGCAGCGTAGCTGGGGGGGAGAGCTCACCCCTCCACTTT. This codes for CASSVAGGESSPLHF.

The chain is built from TRBV18 and TRBJ2-1, with 9 bases that match TRBD1. The germline V gene has CDR1 KGHSH and CDR2 LQKENI. Trimming at V came to 1 base and at J to 4 bases, leaving 5 bases not matched to a gene. This CDR3 is 16 amino acids long. CDR3 sequence: CASSPLPDRGYNEQFF. CDR3 sequence (DNA): TGTGCCAGCTCACCACTACCGGACAGGGGATACAATGAGCAGTTCTTC.

This clone turned up a few times. The chain couples TRBV7-2 to TRBJ2-2, with unresolved D. CDR1 is SGHTA, CDR2 FQGNSA, per germline. The germline V and J ends were trimmed by 4 bases and 5 bases, with 8 bases remaining between them. CDR3 length equals 13 residues. For the CDR3, the DNA is TGTGCCAGCAGCTCGAGGAGTACCGGGGAGCTGTTTTTT. Translated, it gives CASSSRSTGELFF.

This clone was recorded a few times. The rearrangement joins TRBV27 to TRBJ2-1, with a possible D match to TRBD2 (6 bases). Trimming took off 5 bases at V and 5 bases at J, with 16 bases between the two ends. Germline loops: CDR1 MNHEY, CDR2 SMNVEV (reference sequence). The CDR3 sequence is 15 residues long. The CDR3: CASSKGLPTNNEQFF. The CDR3 DNA reads TGTGCCAGCAGTAAAGGACTACCCACGAACAATGAGCAGTTCTTC.

Comment on this clone: The junction and the germline gene differ at one end; a read error may be behind it. This chain links TRBV2 with TRBJ2-1, with 7 bases identical to TRBD2. Germline loops: CDR1 SNHLY, CDR2 FYNNEI. The CDR3 totals 14 residues. The CDR3 sequence is CASREGLAYNEQFF. The CDR3 DNA reads TGTGCCAGCAGGGAAGGACTAGCCTACAATGAGCAGTTCTTC.

The V and J genes are TRBV7-8 and TRBJ2-7; no reliable D call. The CDR3 extends over 13 amino acids. V lost 5 bases and J lost 1, with 9 bases in between. The germline V gene has CDR1 SGHVS and CDR2 FQNEAQ. The CDR3 sequence: CASSRAKSYEQYF. Here the CDR3 DNA reads TGTGCCAGCAGCCGGGCGAAATCCTACGAGCAGTACTTC.

In nucleotides, the CDR3 is TGCAGCGTTGAGTCGGGTGGGGAACAGAGAAACTATGGCTACACCTTC. Its protein is CSVESGGEQRNYGYTF. The gene calls are TRBV29-1 and TRBJ1-2; D gene uncertain. The CDR3 loop spans 16 amino acids. CDR1 SQVTM and CDR2 ANQGSEA come from the germline V gene. V was cut by 3 bases and J by 2 bases, with 19 bases left in between.

This clone was recorded at least ten times. The sample contains more than one DNA sequence encoding this CDR3. The chain combines TRBV29-1 with TRBJ2-5, with D tentatively TRBD1 or TRBD2 (5 bases each). The germline V gene has CDR1 SQVTM and CDR2 ANQGSEA. This CDR3 region has 11 residues. V lost 5 bases and J lost 4, with 8 bases in between. Written as DNA, the CDR3 is TGCAGCGTTCTGGGGACAGAGACCCAGTACTTC. Amino acid sequence: CSVLGTETQYF.